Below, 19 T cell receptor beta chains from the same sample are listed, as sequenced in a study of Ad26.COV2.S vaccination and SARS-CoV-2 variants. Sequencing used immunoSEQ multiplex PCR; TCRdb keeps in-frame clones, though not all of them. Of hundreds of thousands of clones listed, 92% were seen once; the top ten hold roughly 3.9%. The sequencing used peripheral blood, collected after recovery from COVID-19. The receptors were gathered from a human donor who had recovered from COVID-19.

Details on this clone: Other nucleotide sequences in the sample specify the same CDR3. The CDR3: CASSSNTEAFF. The CDR3 DNA reads TGTGCCAGCAGCTCCAACACTGAAGCTTTCTTT. J is TRBJ1-1 and V is TRBV7-9; D unresolved. CDR1 SEHNR and CDR2 FQNEAQ come from the germline V gene (reference sequence). The CDR3 is 11 residues long. Deletions cut 4 bases from V and 2 bases from J, with 2 bases between.

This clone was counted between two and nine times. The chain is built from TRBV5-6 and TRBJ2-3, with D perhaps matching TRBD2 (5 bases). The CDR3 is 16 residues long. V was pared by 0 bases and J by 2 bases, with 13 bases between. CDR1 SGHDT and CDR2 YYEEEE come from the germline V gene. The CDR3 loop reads CASSLGRRLYTDTQYF. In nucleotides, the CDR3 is TGTGCCAGCAGCTTGGGGAGGAGACTCTACACAGATACGCAGTATTTT.

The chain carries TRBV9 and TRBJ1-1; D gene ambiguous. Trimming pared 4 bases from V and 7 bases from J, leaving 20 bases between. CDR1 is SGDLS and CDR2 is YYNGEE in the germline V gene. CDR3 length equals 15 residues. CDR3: CASSPSGSERVEAFF. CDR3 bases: TGTGCCAGCAGCCCCTCAGGCAGCGAGAGGGTTGAAGCTTTCTTT.

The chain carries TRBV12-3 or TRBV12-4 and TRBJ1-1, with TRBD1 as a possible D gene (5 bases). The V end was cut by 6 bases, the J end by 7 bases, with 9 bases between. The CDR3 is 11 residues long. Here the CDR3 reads CASRGRFEAFF. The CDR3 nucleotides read TGTGCCAGCAGGGGACGGTTTGAAGCTTTCTTT.

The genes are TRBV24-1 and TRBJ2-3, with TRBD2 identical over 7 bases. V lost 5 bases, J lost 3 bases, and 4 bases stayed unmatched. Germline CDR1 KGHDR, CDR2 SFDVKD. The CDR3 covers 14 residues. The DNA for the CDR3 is TGTGCCACCAGTGGGGGGAGGGGAACAGATACGCAGTATTTT. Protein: CATSGGRGTDTQYF.

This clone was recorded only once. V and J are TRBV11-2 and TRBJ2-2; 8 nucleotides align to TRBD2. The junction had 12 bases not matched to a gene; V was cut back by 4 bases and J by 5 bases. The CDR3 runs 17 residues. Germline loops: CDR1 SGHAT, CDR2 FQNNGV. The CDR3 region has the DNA TGTGCCAGCAGCTCGCGCATAGGAGCGGGGGCTACCGGGGAGCTGTTTTTT. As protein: CASSSRIGAGATGELFF.

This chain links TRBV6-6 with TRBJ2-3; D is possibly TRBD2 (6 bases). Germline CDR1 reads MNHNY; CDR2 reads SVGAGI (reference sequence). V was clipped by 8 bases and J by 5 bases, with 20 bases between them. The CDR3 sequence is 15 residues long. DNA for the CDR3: TGTGCCAGCGCTTTTCTGGCGGGGTATGGAGATACGCAGTATTTT. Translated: CASAFLAGYGDTQYF.

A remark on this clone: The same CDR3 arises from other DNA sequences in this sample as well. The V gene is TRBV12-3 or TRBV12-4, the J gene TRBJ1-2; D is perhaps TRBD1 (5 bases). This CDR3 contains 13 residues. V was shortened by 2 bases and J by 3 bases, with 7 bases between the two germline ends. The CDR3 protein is CASSLRGDYGYTF. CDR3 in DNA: TGTGCCAGCAGTTTACGAGGGGACTATGGCTACACCTTC.

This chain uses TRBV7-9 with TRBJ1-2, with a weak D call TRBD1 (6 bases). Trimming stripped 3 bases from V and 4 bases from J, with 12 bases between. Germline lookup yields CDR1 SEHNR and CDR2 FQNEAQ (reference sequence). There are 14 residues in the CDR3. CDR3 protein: CASSFRGSGYGYTF. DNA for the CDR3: TGTGCCAGCAGCTTCAGGGGAAGCGGCTATGGCTACACCTTC.

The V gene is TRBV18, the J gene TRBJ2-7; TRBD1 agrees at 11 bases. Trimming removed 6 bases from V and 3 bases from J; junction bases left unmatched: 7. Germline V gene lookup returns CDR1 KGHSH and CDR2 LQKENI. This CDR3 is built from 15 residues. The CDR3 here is CASSVDRGLNYEQYF. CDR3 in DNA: TGTGCCAGCTCCGTGGACAGGGGGCTTAACTACGAGCAGTACTTC.

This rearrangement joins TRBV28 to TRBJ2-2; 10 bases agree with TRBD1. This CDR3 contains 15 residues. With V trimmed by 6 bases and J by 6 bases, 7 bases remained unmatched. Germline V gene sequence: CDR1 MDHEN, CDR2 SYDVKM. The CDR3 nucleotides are TGTGCCAGCAGAACCGGGACAGGGGAGGCCGGGGAGCTGTTTTTT. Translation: CASRTGTGEAGELFF.

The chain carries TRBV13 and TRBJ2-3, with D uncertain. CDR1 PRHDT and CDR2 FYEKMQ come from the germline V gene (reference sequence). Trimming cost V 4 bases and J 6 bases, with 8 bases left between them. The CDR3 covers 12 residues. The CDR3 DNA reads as TGTGCCAGCAGCTCACTGGGGGATACGCAGTATTTT. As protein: CASSSLGDTQYF.

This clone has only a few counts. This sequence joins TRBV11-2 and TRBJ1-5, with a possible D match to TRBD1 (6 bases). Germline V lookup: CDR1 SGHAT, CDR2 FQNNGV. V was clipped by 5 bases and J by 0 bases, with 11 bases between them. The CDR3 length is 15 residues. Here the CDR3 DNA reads TGTGCCAGCAGCCGGGGGCAGAGTAGCAATCAGCCCCAGCATTTT. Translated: CASSRGQSSNQPQHF.

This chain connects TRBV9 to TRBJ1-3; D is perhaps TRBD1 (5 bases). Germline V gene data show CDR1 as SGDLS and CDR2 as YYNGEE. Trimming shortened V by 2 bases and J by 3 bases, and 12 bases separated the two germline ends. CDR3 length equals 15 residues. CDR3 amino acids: CASSVSGTGGNTIYF. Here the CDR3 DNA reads TGTGCCAGCAGCGTGTCCGGGACGGGTGGAAACACCATATATTTT.

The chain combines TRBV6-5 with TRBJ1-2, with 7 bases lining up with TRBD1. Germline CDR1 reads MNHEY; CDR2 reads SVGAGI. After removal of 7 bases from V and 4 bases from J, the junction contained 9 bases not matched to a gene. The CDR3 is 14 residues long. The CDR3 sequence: CASNTGAPIYGYTF. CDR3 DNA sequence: TGTGCCAGCAATACAGGGGCGCCGATCTATGGCTACACCTTC.

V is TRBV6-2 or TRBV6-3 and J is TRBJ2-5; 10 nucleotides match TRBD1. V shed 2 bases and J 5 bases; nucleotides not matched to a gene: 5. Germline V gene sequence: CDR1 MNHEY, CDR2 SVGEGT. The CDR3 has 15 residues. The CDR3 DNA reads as TGTGCCAGCAGTTACCCGACAGGGGGCTACGAGACCCAGTACTTC. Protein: CASSYPTGGYETQYF.

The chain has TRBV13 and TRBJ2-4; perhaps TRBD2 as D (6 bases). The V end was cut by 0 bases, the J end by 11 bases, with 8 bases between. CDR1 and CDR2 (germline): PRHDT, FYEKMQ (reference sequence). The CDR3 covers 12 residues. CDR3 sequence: CASSLGGGFQYF. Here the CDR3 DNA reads TGTGCCAGCAGCTTAGGCGGGGGTTTTCAGTACTTC.

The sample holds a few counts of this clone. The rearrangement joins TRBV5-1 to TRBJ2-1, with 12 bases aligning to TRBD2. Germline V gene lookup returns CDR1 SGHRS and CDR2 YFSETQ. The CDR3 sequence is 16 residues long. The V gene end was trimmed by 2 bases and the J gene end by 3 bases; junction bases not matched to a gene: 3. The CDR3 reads CASSLLAGGGYNEQFF. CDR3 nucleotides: TGCGCCAGCAGCTTACTAGCGGGGGGAGGCTACAATGAGCAGTTCTTC.

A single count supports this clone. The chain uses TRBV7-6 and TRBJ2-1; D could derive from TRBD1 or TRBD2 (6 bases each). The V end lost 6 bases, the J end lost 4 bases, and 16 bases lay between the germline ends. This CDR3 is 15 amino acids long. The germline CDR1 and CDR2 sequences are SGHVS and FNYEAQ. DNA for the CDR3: TGTGCCAGCAGTAGCTTACGGGGGCCTTACAATGAGCAGTTCTTC. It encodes CASSSLRGPYNEQFF.